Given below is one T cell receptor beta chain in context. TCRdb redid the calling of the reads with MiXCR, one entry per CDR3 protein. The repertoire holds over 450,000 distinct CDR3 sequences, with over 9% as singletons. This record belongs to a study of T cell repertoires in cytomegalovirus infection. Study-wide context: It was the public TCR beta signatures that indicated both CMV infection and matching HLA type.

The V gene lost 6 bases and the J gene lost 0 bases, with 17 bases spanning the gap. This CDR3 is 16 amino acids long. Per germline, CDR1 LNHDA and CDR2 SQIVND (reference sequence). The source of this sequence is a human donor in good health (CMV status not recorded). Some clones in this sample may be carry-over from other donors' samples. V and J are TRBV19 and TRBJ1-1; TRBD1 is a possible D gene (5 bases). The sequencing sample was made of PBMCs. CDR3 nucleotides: TGTGCCAGTAGGACCGACCACTGGGGGATGAACACTGAAGCTTTCTTT. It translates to CASRTDHWGMNTEAFF.